This T cell receptor beta chain was identified during a study of shared clonotypes between healthy human individuals. Overall study results and limits: Although depth was large, rarefaction showed that sequencing of the sorted subsets was incomplete.

A CD45RA+ naive subset and a CD45RA-negative memory subset were split from CD4+ cells. Evenly divided among several immunoSEQ plates was the genomic DNA of each subset. Sequencing used immunoSEQ multiplex PCR; TCRdb keeps in-frame clones, though not all of them. The sample lists 2 million to 3 million clones, approximately 92% occurring once. As to this clone: Its antigen is undetermined. The sample carries other DNA sequences with the same CDR3.

V shed 3 bases and J shed 2 bases, with 4 bases lying between them. The CDR3 extends over 12 amino acids. The germline CDR1 and CDR2 sequences are SGDLS and YYNGEE. The chain combines TRBV9 with TRBJ2-3; D unclear. Sequenced: naive CD4+ T cells sorted from blood. The sample's subset: CD45RA+ positively selected. The clonotype originates from a man aged 18 to 30 in good health. CDR3 sequence (DNA): TGTGCCAGCAGCGCGACCACAGATACGCAGTATTTT. Translated: CASSATTDTQYF.